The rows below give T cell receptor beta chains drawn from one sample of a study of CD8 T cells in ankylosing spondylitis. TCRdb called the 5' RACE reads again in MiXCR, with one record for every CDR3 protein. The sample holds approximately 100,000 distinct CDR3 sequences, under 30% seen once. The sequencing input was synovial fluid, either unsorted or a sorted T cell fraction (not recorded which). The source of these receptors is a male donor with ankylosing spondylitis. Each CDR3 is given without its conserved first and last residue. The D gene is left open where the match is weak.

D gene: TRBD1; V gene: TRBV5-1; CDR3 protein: ASSRGGQGSYNEQF
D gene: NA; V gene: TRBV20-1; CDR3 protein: SASFWGSGYGYT
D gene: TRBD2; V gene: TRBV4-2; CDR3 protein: ASSRTSGQETQY
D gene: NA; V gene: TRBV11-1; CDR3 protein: ASSFVGGRMANEQF
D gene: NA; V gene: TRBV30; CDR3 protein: ACQRGTNYGYT
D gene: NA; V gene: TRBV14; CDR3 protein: ASSQGRNTEAF
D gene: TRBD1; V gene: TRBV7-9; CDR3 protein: ASSPQGTGHNQPQH
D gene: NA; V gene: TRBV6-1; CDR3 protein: ASSPRWSTGELF
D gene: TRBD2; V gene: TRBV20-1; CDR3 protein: SARVLAGGDTGELF
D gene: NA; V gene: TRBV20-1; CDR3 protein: SARDAGTGGTGELF
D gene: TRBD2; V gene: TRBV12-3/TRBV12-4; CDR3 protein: ASSLARAGETGELF
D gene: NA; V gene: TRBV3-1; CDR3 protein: ASSHYGTDTQY
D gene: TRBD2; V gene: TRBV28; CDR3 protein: ASSSGTSGRNIQY
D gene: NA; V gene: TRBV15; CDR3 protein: ATSRDQPTWSASRDTQY
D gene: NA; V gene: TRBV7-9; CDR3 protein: ASSLEVNEQF
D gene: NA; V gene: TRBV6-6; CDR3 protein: ASSRGTNQPQH
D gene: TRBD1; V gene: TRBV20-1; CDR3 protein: SARRQGGETQY
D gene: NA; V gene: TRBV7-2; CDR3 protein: ASSDRQVGELF
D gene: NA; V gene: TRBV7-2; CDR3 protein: ASGLEQPLH
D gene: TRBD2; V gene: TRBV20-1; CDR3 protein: SARGLAGRPGKETQY
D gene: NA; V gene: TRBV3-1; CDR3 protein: ASSQEVRETQY
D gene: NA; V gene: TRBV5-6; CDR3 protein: ASSLAASNQPQH
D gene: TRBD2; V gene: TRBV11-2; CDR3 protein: ASSSTSGTLRSDTQY
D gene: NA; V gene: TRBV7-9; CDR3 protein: ASSFGLTGYYEQY
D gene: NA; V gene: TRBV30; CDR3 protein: AWRRQDLNSPLH
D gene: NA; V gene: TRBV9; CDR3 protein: ASSVSDNQPQH
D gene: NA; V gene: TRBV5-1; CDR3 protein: ATGVDRHYGYT
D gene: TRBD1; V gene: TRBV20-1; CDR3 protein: SARRPGQPNEKLF
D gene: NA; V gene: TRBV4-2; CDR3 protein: ASSQATGLDSGNTIY
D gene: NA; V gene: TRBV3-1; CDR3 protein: ASSRRAHSDEKLF
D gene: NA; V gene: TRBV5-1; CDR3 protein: ASSLEVGSYNEQF
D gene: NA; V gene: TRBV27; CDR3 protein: ASRARCTGELF
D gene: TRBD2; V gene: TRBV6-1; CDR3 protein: ASSRAGEREQY
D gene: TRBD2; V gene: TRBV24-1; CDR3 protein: ATSPHPGAGGGTGELF
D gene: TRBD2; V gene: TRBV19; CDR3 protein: ASRDPGGSLEQF
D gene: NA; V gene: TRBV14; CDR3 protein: ASSQDRGTAGYT
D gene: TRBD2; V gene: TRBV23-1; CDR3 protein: ASSAGLAANTGELF
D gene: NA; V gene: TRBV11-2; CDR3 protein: ASSSRTIPGNEQF
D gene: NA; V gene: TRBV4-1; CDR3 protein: ASSQGWDIKETQY
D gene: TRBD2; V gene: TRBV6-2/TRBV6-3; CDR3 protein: ASRRSDGLADYNEQF
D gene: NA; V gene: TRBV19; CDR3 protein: ASSIDSQNTEAF
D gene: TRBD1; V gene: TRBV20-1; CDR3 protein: SSLRQGPDTQY
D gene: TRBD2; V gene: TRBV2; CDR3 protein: ASQVPGGEGEQF
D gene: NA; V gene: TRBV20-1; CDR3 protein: SAPPAGRDTEAF
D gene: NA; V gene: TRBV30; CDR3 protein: AWTGRSDEQF
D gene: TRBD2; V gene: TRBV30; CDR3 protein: AWSVLAGGPLSYEQY
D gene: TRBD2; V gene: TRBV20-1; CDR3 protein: SARDPTSGPYNEQF
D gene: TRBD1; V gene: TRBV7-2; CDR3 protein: ASSLLLQGYEQY
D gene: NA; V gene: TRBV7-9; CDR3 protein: ASSRTVPGPTDTQY
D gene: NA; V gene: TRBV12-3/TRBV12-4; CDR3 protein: ASSLRRGGTGELF
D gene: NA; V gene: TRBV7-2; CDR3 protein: ASSFGGQGIVYGYT